This TCR beta chain was sequenced for a study of shared clonotypes between healthy human individuals. Profiled with immunoSEQ multiplex PCR; TCRdb holds only in-frame clones, not every one. This repertoire shows approximately 1,000,000 clones, approximately 75% found once; its top ten account for over 0.8%. Germline V gives CDR1 ENHRY, CDR2 SYGVKD. The CDR3 is 16 amino acids. Trimming pared 0 bases from V and 0 bases from J, leaving 10 bases between. This sequence was found in a man in his late teens or twenties in good health. Some clones in this sample may be carry-over from other donors' samples. Sequenced: memory CD4+ T cells from PBMCs. This sample's subset: CD45RA-negative fraction. V gene TRBV10-3 combines with J gene TRBJ2-3; either TRBD1 or TRBD2 may fit D (6 bases each). CDR3 in amino acids: CAISESRGVSTDTQYF. The CDR3 DNA is TGTGCCATCAGTGAGTCTAGGGGGGTTAGCACAGATACGCAGTATTTT.